These 23 T cell receptor beta chains originate from one sample sequenced in a study of T cells after somatic rescue of genetic block. Here immunoSEQ multiplex PCR was the method, and the copy in TCRdb shows in-frame clones only, minus some. The data show more than 13,000 clones, approximately 72% seen once. The sample comprised peripheral blood mononuclear cells (PBMCs). Receptor source: a boy younger than 18.

The chain carries TRBV4-1 and TRBJ1-5; D gene ambiguous. CDR1 and CDR2 from the germline V gene are MGHRA and YSYEKL. This CDR3 has 13 residues. Trimming took 1 base from V and 7 from J, leaving 8 bases between them. CDR3 nucleotide sequence: TGCGCCAGCAGCCAAGTCCTAGGGCAGCCCCAGCATTTT. It translates to CASSQVLGQPQHF.

The chain couples TRBV6-6 to TRBJ2-7, with TRBD1 matching over 7 bases. From germline, CDR1 is MNHNY and CDR2 SVGAGI (reference sequence). J lost 2 bases, V lost 6 bases, and 10 bases had no gene match. The CDR3 has 15 amino acids. The CDR3 loop reads CASSSPGQHAYEQYF. The CDR3 coding sequence is TGTGCCAGCAGCTCCCCGGGACAGCACGCCTACGAGCAGTACTTC.

This clone was picked up a small number of times. The chain carries TRBV29-1 and TRBJ2-1; tentatively, D is TRBD1 (5 bases). CDR1 SQVTM and CDR2 ANQGSEA come from the germline V gene. The CDR3 consists of 13 residues. Trimming removed 4 bases at V and 7 bases at J, with 14 bases between. This chain's CDR3 is CSVVQGTINEQFF. CDR3 DNA sequence: TGCAGCGTTGTGCAGGGAACTATTAATGAGCAGTTCTTC.

V is TRBV19 and J is TRBJ1-5; D remains unclear. In germline, CDR1 is LNHDA, CDR2 SQIVND (reference sequence). CDR3 size: 14 residues. V was clipped by 6 bases and J by 0 bases, with 9 bases between them. The CDR3 region is CASRAVFSNQPQHF. The CDR3 nucleotides are TGTGCCAGTAGGGCGGTCTTTAGCAATCAGCCCCAGCATTTT.

This chain joins TRBV18 and TRBJ1-5; the D is unclear. CDR3 length equals 15 residues. Between the trimmed V and J ends, which lost 6 bases and 8 bases, there was a span of 20 bases. In germline, CDR1 is KGHSH, CDR2 LQKENI. This CDR3 reads CASSPPGGLIKPQHF. CDR3 sequence (DNA): TGTGCCAGCTCTCCCCCCGGCGGATTAATCAAGCCCCAGCATTTT.

The chain combines TRBV5-1 with TRBJ2-5; D is ambiguous. In germline, CDR1 is SGHRS, CDR2 YFSETQ. The CDR3 covers 13 residues. V was cut by 6 bases and J by 2 bases, with 11 bases left in between. CDR3: CASMGTVQETQYF. The CDR3 region has the DNA TGCGCCAGCATGGGTACAGTTCAAGAGACCCAGTACTTC.

The V gene is TRBV9, the J gene TRBJ2-7; 8 nucleotides match TRBD2. The CDR3 loop spans 13 amino acids. The V and J ends lost 0 bases and 5 bases, in that order; junction bases with no gene match: 1. Germline V lookup: CDR1 SGDLS, CDR2 YYNGEE. CDR3 in DNA: TGTGCCAGCAGCGTAGCGGGAGGGCACGAGCAGTACTTC. This gives the protein CASSVAGGHEQYF.

CDR3: CASSRQASYEQYF. CDR3 DNA: TGTGCCAGTAGTCGACAGGCGTCCTACGAGCAGTACTTC. The chain couples TRBV19 to TRBJ2-7, with D perhaps matching TRBD1 (6 bases). The CDR3 is made up of 13 amino acids. CDR1 is LNHDA and CDR2 is SQIVND in the germline V gene (reference sequence). V lost 5 bases and J 1 base, leaving 9 bases between the germline ends.

The J gene is TRBJ2-3, the V gene TRBV18; maybe TRBD1 (5 bases). V shed 1 base and J shed 1 base, with 12 bases lying between them. This CDR3 region has 16 residues. Germline V CDR1 and CDR2: KGHSH, LQKENI. The CDR3 DNA follows: TGTGCCAGCTCACCACTGGAGACAGTTGGCACAGATACGCAGTATTTT. The encoded protein is CASSPLETVGTDTQYF.

V usage is TRBV28 and J usage is TRBJ1-6; D remains ambiguous. The V end lost 8 bases, the J end lost 1 base, and 6 bases lay between the germline ends. The CDR3 runs to 13 residues. CDR1 and CDR2 (germline): MDHEN, SYDVKM. The CDR3 loop is CASRGSYNSPLHF. The DNA of the CDR3 is TGTGCCAGCCGAGGATCCTATAATTCACCCCTCCACTTT.

The chain couples TRBV5-1 to TRBJ2-3; TRBD1 matches 9 bases. Germline V CDR1 and CDR2: SGHRS, YFSETQ. Losses at the gene ends were 5 bases for V and 0 bases for J; bases not matched to a gene: 4. The CDR3 consists of 15 residues. CDR3 sequence reads: CASRDRGPSTDTQYF. DNA of the CDR3: TGCGCCAGCAGGGACAGGGGACCTAGCACAGATACGCAGTATTTT.

This clone was seen once. V is TRBV11-2 and J is TRBJ1-6; 9 nucleotides match TRBD1. This CDR3 is 16 amino acids long. CDR1 and CDR2 (germline): SGHAT, FQNNGV. V lost 5 bases and J lost 8; bases outside the gene matches: 10. The CDR3 region has the DNA TGTGCCAGCAGCACCGGACAGGGGCTCGTCCATTCACCCCTCCACTTT. It codes for CASSTGQGLVHSPLHF.

The chain couples TRBV11-2 to TRBJ1-2; 9 bases fit TRBD1. The CDR3 is made up of 14 amino acids. Trimming cost V 6 bases and J 3 bases; bases outside gene matches: 5. The V gene's germline CDR1 is SGHAT and CDR2 FQNNGV. CDR3 nucleotide sequence: TGTGCCAGCAGGGCCCGGGACAGGGACTATGGCTACACCTTC. Translated, it gives CASRARDRDYGYTF.

This clone has more than one count but fewer than ten. J is TRBJ1-2 and V is TRBV18; D is undetermined. V lost 6 bases and J lost 8, with 16 bases in between. Germline CDR1 KGHSH, CDR2 LQKENI. This CDR3 comprises 13 residues. The CDR3 DNA is TGTGCCAGCTCTCCCTCCCAGGCGGAAGGCTACACCTTC. Residues: CASSPSQAEGYTF.

This rearrangement joins TRBV5-1 to TRBJ2-3; D is perhaps TRBD2 (6 bases). V lost 4 bases and J 4 bases, leaving 16 bases between the germline ends. Germline V gene data show CDR1 as SGHRS and CDR2 as YFSETQ. This CDR3 contains 15 residues. In nucleotides, the CDR3 is TGCGCCAGCAGCCTGCCGTTGGGGGGAGCAGATACGCAGTATTTT. Encoded protein: CASSLPLGGADTQYF.

The V and J genes are TRBV5-1 and TRBJ2-7; the match to TRBD2 covers 7 bases. J lost 0 bases, V lost 4 bases, and 16 bases had no gene match. The V gene's germline CDR1 is SGHRS and CDR2 YFSETQ. The CDR3 totals 18 residues. The CDR3: CASSPFPPGTITSYEQYF. DNA of the CDR3: TGCGCCAGCAGCCCATTTCCCCCCGGGACTATCACCTCCTACGAGCAGTACTTC.

As for this clone: Other DNA sequences in the same sample also yield this CDR3. V gene TRBV27 combines with J gene TRBJ1-6; D ambiguous. This CDR3 is built from 14 residues. CDR1 is MNHEY and CDR2 is SMNVEV in the germline V gene (reference sequence). The V end was cut by 2 bases, the J end by 6 bases, with 8 bases between. The CDR3 nucleotides are TGTGCCAGCAGTTTACCGGGGTTTAATTCACCCCTCCACTTT. It yields the protein CASSLPGFNSPLHF.

This sequence joins TRBV9 and TRBJ2-1, with D perhaps given as TRBD1 or TRBD2 (6 bases each). This CDR3 is built from 15 residues. Trimming cost V 1 base and J 7 bases, with 15 bases left between them. Germline-derived CDR1 and CDR2 are SGDLS and YYNGEE. The CDR3 region has the DNA TGTGCCAGCAGCGTAAAGGGCGGCGGGACAAATGAGCAGTTCTTC. The encoded protein is CASSVKGGGTNEQFF.

J is TRBJ2-1 and V is TRBV10-3, with a tentative D call TRBD2 (7 bases). Trimming cost V 4 bases and J 4 bases, with 14 bases left between them. CDR1 ENHRY and CDR2 SYGVKD come from the germline V gene. The CDR3 covers 15 residues. CDR3 sequence (DNA): TGTGCCATCAGTGTTGGGGGCGGGGGTTACAATGAGCAGTTCTTC. Residues: CAISVGGGGYNEQFF.

The chain joins TRBV19 to TRBJ1-4; 8 bases are shared with TRBD1. Germline CDR1 reads LNHDA; CDR2 reads SQIVND (reference sequence). Germline trimming cut 3 bases from V and 4 bases from J; bases unmatched to any gene: 1. CDR3 length: 14 residues. The CDR3 loop is CASSIRGLNEKLFF. DNA of the CDR3: TGTGCCAGTAGTATCAGGGGGCTTAATGAAAAACTGTTTTTT.

The V gene is TRBV14, the J gene TRBJ2-1, with 10 bases aligning to TRBD2. Germline CDR1 and CDR2: SGHDN and FVKESK. The ends lost 0 bases at V and 5 bases at J; junction bases unmatched: 7. The CDR3 spans 17 residues. CDR3 in amino acids: CASSQEILAGENNEQFF. Here the CDR3 DNA reads TGTGCCAGCAGCCAAGAAATTCTAGCGGGAGAAAACAATGAGCAGTTCTTC.

The chain carries TRBV7-8 and TRBJ2-7, with D perhaps matching TRBD1 (6 bases). V was shortened by 4 bases and J by 3 bases, with 7 bases between the two germline ends. The CDR3 contains 12 residues. Germline CDR1 is SGHVS and CDR2 is FQNEAQ. CDR3 amino acids: CASSWDIYEQYF. The DNA of the CDR3 is TGTGCCAGCAGCTGGGACATCTACGAGCAGTACTTC.

The chain is built from TRBV19 and TRBJ2-3, with 7 bases that match TRBD1. This CDR3 region has 15 residues. V gave up 5 bases and J gave up 2 bases; unmatched junction bases: 7. The germline V gene has CDR1 LNHDA and CDR2 SQIVND (reference sequence). The CDR3, as DNA: TGTGCCAGTAGTTCTAGGACAGGAATCACAGATACGCAGTATTTT. Amino acids: CASSSRTGITDTQYF.